Following are 24 T cell receptor beta chains from one sample sequenced in a study of T cell responses to AZD1222 COVID-19 vaccine (dated by TCRdb to 2020 to 2023). The time point label, as the study defines it: about 28 days (+/-7) after the second vaccine dose. The library relied on the immunoSEQ multiplex PCR assay. TCRdb's version of the immuneACCESS table is confined to in-frame rearrangements and falls short of the full clone set. An unresolved V gene accounts for under half of the shortfall where checked; the remainder is of unknown origin. The sample has over 55,000 clones on record, over 65% of them singletons. The ten largest clones capture less than 4% of the sample. Source: peripheral blood, taken 28 days after the second AZD1222 dose. The receptors here all came from an adult who received the AZD1222 COVID-19 vaccine.

In its sample, this clone was seen a few times. The gene calls are TRBV4-1 and TRBJ1-1; a possible D gene is TRBD1 (5 bases). V lost 0 bases, J lost 0 bases, and 11 bases lay in between. This CDR3 is built from 16 residues. Germline values: CDR1 MGHRA, CDR2 YSYEKL. The CDR3 region has the DNA TGCGCCAGCAGCCAAGATCGGGGGGTCATGAACACTGAAGCTTTCTTT. This encodes CASSQDRGVMNTEAFF.

This clone was observed once. This chain links TRBV24-1 with TRBJ2-1; D gene ambiguous. V lost 4 bases to trimming and J lost 5 bases, with 17 bases between them. The CDR3 covers 16 residues. Germline V gene sequence: CDR1 KGHDR, CDR2 SFDVKD. CDR3 residues: CATSDLSPEAHNEQFF. Written as DNA, the CDR3 is TGTGCCACCAGTGACCTCTCTCCAGAGGCCCACAATGAGCAGTTCTTC.

The chain carries TRBV5-1 and TRBJ2-1; D possibly corresponds to TRBD2 (7 bases). CDR3 length: 17 residues. From germline, CDR1 is SGHRS and CDR2 YFSETQ. V was pared by 4 bases and J by 8 bases, with 25 bases between. CDR3 bases: TGCGCCAGCAGCCCGGGGTTCTGGGCGGGGGCTTCCGATGAGCAGTTCTTC. Translating gives CASSPGFWAGASDEQFF.

The V call is TRBV10-3, the J call TRBJ2-4; D gene unclear. The germline V and J ends were trimmed by 0 bases and 8 bases, with 8 bases remaining between them. The CDR3 contains 13 residues. Germline loops: CDR1 ENHRY, CDR2 SYGVKD. CDR3 sequence (DNA): TGTGCCATCAGTGAGTCGAGAGAGGACATTCAGTACTTC. The encoded protein is CAISESREDIQYF.

The chain uses TRBV5-6 and TRBJ1-2, with 9 bases matching TRBD1. The CDR3 has 15 amino acids. CDR1 is SGHDT and CDR2 is YYEEEE in the germline V gene. With V trimmed by 6 bases and J by 2 bases, 8 bases remained unmatched. CDR3 coding DNA: TGTGCCAGCACCCTGGGGGACAGGGAGAACTATGGCTACACCTTC. As protein: CASTLGDRENYGYTF.

The chain uses TRBV29-1 and TRBJ1-4; TRBD1 matches 7 bases. The V segment lost 7 bases and the J segment 5 bases; nucleotides outside the gene matches: 7. The CDR3 totals 13 residues. The germline V gene has CDR1 SQVTM and CDR2 ANQGSEA. The CDR3 DNA reads as TGCAGCGCCTCCGACAGGGCAAATGAAAAACTGTTTTTT. Its protein product is CSASDRANEKLFF. The whole variable domain, filled in from reference TRBV29-1 and TRBJ1-4, reads SAVISQKPSRDICQRGTSLTIQCQVDSQVTMMFWYRQQPGQSLTLIATANQGSEATYESGFVIDKFPISRPNLTFSTLTVSNMSPEDSSIYLCSASDRANEKLFFGSGTQLSVL.

The V gene is TRBV4-1, the J gene TRBJ1-1; weak D call: TRBD1 (5 bases). The CDR3 is 15 amino acids. The germline V gene encodes CDR1 MGHRA and CDR2 YSYEKL. Trimming took off 0 bases at V and 5 bases at J, with 13 bases between the two ends. The CDR3 protein is CASSQDRGGETEAFF. DNA for the CDR3: TGCGCCAGCAGCCAAGATCGTGGGGGGGAAACTGAAGCTTTCTTT.

This clone was counted only a few times. Other DNA sequences in the same sample also yield this CDR3. This chain uses TRBV19 with TRBJ1-1; weak D call: TRBD1 (6 bases). Germline V lookup: CDR1 LNHDA, CDR2 SQIVND (reference sequence). Trimming took off 10 bases at V and 5 bases at J, with 17 bases between the two ends. This CDR3 contains 13 residues. In nucleotides, the CDR3 is TGTGCCACCTACAGGGAATTTGGGACTGAAGCTTTCTTT. This gives the protein CATYREFGTEAFF.

The chain links TRBV2 to TRBJ2-5, with TRBD1 identical over 9 bases. Trimming at V came to 8 bases and at J to 0 bases, leaving 13 bases not matched to a gene. This CDR3 is 17 amino acids long. Germline V CDR1 and CDR2: SNHLY, FYNNEI. In DNA, the CDR3 is TGTGCCAGCGCTACACAGGGGGCCCGTAGATACCAAGAGACCCAGTACTTC. Translated: CASATQGARRYQETQYF.

This clone was seen a single time. The chain couples TRBV7-9 to TRBJ2-4; a weak D match, TRBD1 (5 bases). Germline V gene lookup returns CDR1 SEHNR and CDR2 FQNEAQ (reference sequence). Trimming removed 8 bases at V and 10 bases at J, with 15 bases between. CDR3 length: 12 amino acids. For the CDR3, the DNA is TGTGCCAGCTCCTGGGCCGACAGTATTCAGTACTTC. It codes for CASSWADSIQYF.

This rearrangement joins TRBV2 to TRBJ2-7; 8 positions match TRBD1. Trimming removed 6 bases from V and 4 bases from J; junction bases left unmatched: 5. The CDR3 contains 13 residues. Per germline, CDR1 SNHLY and CDR2 FYNNEI. CDR3 sequence: CASRGTGSYEQYF. As DNA, the CDR3 is TGTGCCAGCAGGGGGACAGGAAGTTACGAGCAGTACTTC.

The chain recombines TRBV28 with TRBJ1-2, with D hard to call. The germline V gene encodes CDR1 MDHEN and CDR2 SYDVKM. Trimming removed 5 bases from V and 5 bases from J, with 6 bases in between. The CDR3 has 11 residues. The CDR3 region is CASSAGYGYTF. CDR3 sequence (DNA): TGTGCCAGCAGTGCAGGTTATGGCTACACCTTC.

This chain links TRBV10-3 with TRBJ1-3; D remains ambiguous. The CDR3 covers 13 residues. Germline V lookup: CDR1 ENHRY, CDR2 SYGVKD. The V end lost 2 bases, the J end lost 0 bases, and 2 bases lay between the germline ends. This CDR3 reads CAISEGSGNTIYF. The CDR3 DNA sequence: TGTGCCATCAGTGAGGGCTCTGGAAACACCATATATTTT.

A remark on this clone: Additional DNA sequences in this sample encode the identical CDR3. The chain's CDR3 is CASSQGSYEQYF. The CDR3 coding sequence is TGTGCCAGCTCACAAGGCTCCTACGAGCAGTACTTC. V and J are TRBV18 and TRBJ2-7; no definite D call. The CDR3 runs to 12 residues. The germline V gene encodes CDR1 KGHSH and CDR2 LQKENI. V was clipped by 4 bases and J by 0 bases, with 4 bases between them.

The table lists this clone with a few counts. As DNA, the CDR3 is TGTGCCAGTAGTATAGCCGGCAGGGGGCAGGTCACTGAAGCTTTCTTT. This sequence encodes CASSIAGRGQVTEAFF. The V call is TRBV19, the J call TRBJ1-1, with 8 bases matching TRBD1. With V trimmed by 1 base and J by 4 bases, 8 bases remained unmatched. The germline gives CDR1 LNHDA, CDR2 SQIVND (reference sequence). The CDR3 length is 16 residues.

The rearrangement joins TRBV27 to TRBJ1-2; TRBD1 agrees at 12 bases. The CDR3 runs 15 residues. J gave up 4 bases and V 2 bases, and 2 bases lay outside the gene matches. CDR1 and CDR2 (germline): MNHEY, SMNVEV (reference sequence). CDR3 sequence (DNA): TGTGCCAGCAGTTTAGGGACAGGGGGCCCCTATGGCTACACCTTC. Translating gives CASSLGTGGPYGYTF.

The chain joins TRBV14 to TRBJ2-7; tentatively, D is TRBD2 (6 bases). Germline CDR1 is SGHDN and CDR2 is FVKESK. The CDR3 loop spans 15 amino acids. Trimming left V 4 bases short and J 5 bases short, with 18 bases between. CDR3 coding DNA: TGTGCCAGCAGCCCCGGGGACTCCCAGCGCCACGAGCAGTACTTC. This gives the protein CASSPGDSQRHEQYF.

The chain employs TRBV2 and TRBJ2-7, with 7 nucleotides matching TRBD1. The ends lost 5 bases at V and 2 bases at J; junction bases unmatched: 9. Germline CDR1 is SNHLY and CDR2 is FYNNEI. This CDR3 contains 15 residues. This chain's CDR3 is CASSFHRDSTYEQYF. The CDR3 DNA reads TGTGCCAGCAGTTTTCACCGGGACAGCACCTACGAGCAGTACTTC.

The chain employs TRBV28 and TRBJ1-4; perhaps TRBD1 as D (6 bases). The ends were cut back, 5 bases at V and 7 bases at J, with 20 bases in the middle. The germline V gene encodes CDR1 MDHEN and CDR2 SYDVKM. The CDR3 runs to 16 residues. The CDR3 DNA follows: TGTGCCAGCAGTCCCTCCGGTAGGGGGGAGGGTGAAAAACTGTTTTTT. This sequence encodes CASSPSGRGEGEKLFF.

The rearrangement joins TRBV20-1 to TRBJ2-3; 7 nucleotides line up with TRBD2. J lost 4 bases, V lost 3 bases, and 4 bases had no gene match. CDR3 length equals 13 residues. Germline V gives CDR1 DFQATT, CDR2 SNEGSKA (reference sequence). The CDR3 nucleotides are TGCAGTGCTAGTATGGCGGGGGCAGATACGCAGTATTTT. Translating it yields CSASMAGADTQYF.

The V gene is TRBV19, the J gene TRBJ1-3; D gene ambiguous. V lost 5 bases, J lost 8 bases, and 19 bases lay in between. The CDR3 runs 15 residues. Germline CDR1 reads LNHDA; CDR2 reads SQIVND (reference sequence). Here the CDR3 DNA reads TGTGCCAGTAGTGTCCTCAGTCCCGAGGGAGACACCATATATTTT. Translated, it gives CASSVLSPEGDTIYF.

V usage is TRBV7-2 and J usage is TRBJ2-7; D is uncertain. With 4 bases removed from V and 1 base from J, the gap between germline ends came to 11 bases. The CDR3 is 14 amino acids. Germline V gene data show CDR1 as SGHTA and CDR2 as FQGNSA. DNA of the CDR3: TGTGCCAGCAGCTCCACGACAAAATCCTACGAGCAGTACTTC. This translates into CASSSTTKSYEQYF.

The gene calls are TRBV28 and TRBJ1-6, with no clear D. V lost 6 bases to trimming and J lost 10 bases, with 7 bases between them. Per germline, CDR1 MDHEN and CDR2 SYDVKM. The CDR3 length is 11 residues. CDR3 DNA sequence: TGTGCCAGCAGAGGGAGATCACCCCTCCACTTT. It codes for CASRGRSPLHF.

The V call is TRBV10-2, the J call TRBJ2-7; possible D gene TRBD1, 6 bases. The CDR3 loop spans 15 amino acids. Trimming took 1 base from V and 4 from J, leaving 14 bases between them. Germline-derived CDR1 and CDR2 are WSHSY and SAAADI. CDR3 nucleotides: TGCGCCAGCAGTGAGTTTCGGGGAAGGGGGTACGAGCAGTACTTC. Its translation: CASSEFRGRGYEQYF.